This record covers a single T cell receptor beta chain. The record originates from a study of T cells after yellow fever vaccination. Study overall: Separation of EM, EMRA, CM and Tscm memory subsets by sorting relied on CD3, CD45RA, CCR7 and CD95. Findings of the study overall: The study noted that FACS-sorted repertoires could contain abundant clonotypes contaminating from the bulk population. Most primary-vaccination clones recurred post-booster (roughly 96% CD4, around 90% CD8).

Universal primer sites and UMIs were introduced during 5'RACE template-switching synthesis of TCR cDNA. MiXCR, applied by TCRdb to the 5' RACE reads, yields one record per CDR3 protein. This table holds almost 30,000 distinct CDR3 sequences, over 5.5% found once. With 0 bases removed from V and 9 bases from J, the gap between germline ends came to 18 bases. The germline gives CDR1 MNHEY, CDR2 SVGEGT. The CDR3 runs to 16 residues. The input for sequencing was PBMCs, either bulk or a sorted T-cell subset (CD4+, CD8+, memory, or dextramer-sorted; not recorded which), taken on the day of the yellow fever booster vaccination. The chain couples TRBV6-2 or TRBV6-3 to TRBJ1-5, with D unresolved. The clonotype was recovered from a young man who received the YFV17D yellow fever vaccine. The DNA of the CDR3 is TGTGCCAGCAGTTACTCCCTGGACGGCTTGAGTTGGCCCCAGCATTTT. Residues: CASSYSLDGLSWPQHF.